The 21 T cell receptor beta chains reported below all come from one sample, sequenced in a study of T cells in localized non-small cell lung cancer. Clones were read by immunoSEQ multiplex PCR, and TCRdb kept only the in-frame ones, dropping some. The sample holds about 59,000 clones; 80% to 95% are singletons and the top ten take just under 20%. The sample consisted of peripheral blood, taken before any cancer treatment. Every receptor here comes from a man aged 40 to 69 with stage I lung adenocarcinoma.

This rearrangement joins TRBV5-1 to TRBJ2-7, with 10 bases matching TRBD2. The CDR3 loop spans 20 amino acids. CDR1 SGHRS and CDR2 YFSETQ come from the germline V gene. J lost 2 bases, V lost 4 bases, and 21 bases had no gene match. The CDR3 bases are TGCGCCAGCAGCCGGGGAGGGCTAGCGGGAGTCGTGGGGGCCCCCTACGAGCAGTACTTC. It is translated as CASSRGGLAGVVGAPYEQYF.

The chain uses TRBV6-6 and TRBJ1-4; D might be TRBD1 (6 bases). The CDR3 runs 14 residues. Trimming shortened V by 7 bases and J by 7 bases, and 16 bases separated the two germline ends. CDR1 MNHNY and CDR2 SVGAGI come from the germline V gene (reference sequence). In DNA, the CDR3 is TGTGCCAGCATCGATGGGGGCTCGACTGAAAAACTGTTTTTT. Translation gives CASIDGGSTEKLFF.

In this sample, this clone turned up a few times. The rearrangement joins TRBV21-1 to TRBJ2-1. TRBV21-1 is designated a pseudogene. The CDR3 totals 15 residues. Here the CDR3 reads CASSSPGRWGNEQFF. CDR3 coding DNA: TGTGCCAGCAGCAGTCCCGGACGGTGGGGCAATGAGCAGTTCTTC.

The CDR3 DNA follows: TGCGCCAGCAGCCCGGGAGTCCAATATTACAATGATGAGCAGTTCTTC. Protein product: CASSPGVQYYNDEQFF. The chain joins TRBV5-1 to TRBJ2-1, with D possibly being TRBD2 (6 bases). Trimming pared 4 bases from V and 8 bases from J, leaving 22 bases between. CDR3 length: 16 residues. Germline CDR1 is SGHRS and CDR2 is YFSETQ.

A single count supports this clone. V is TRBV10-3 and J is TRBJ2-1; 7 bases match TRBD1. Germline V gene data show CDR1 as ENHRY and CDR2 as SYGVKD. This CDR3 comprises 14 residues. V lost 6 bases and J lost 7; bases outside the gene matches: 9. As DNA, the CDR3 is TGTGCCATCAGCTCGGACAGGCATGGTAATGAGCAGTTCTTC. Its protein product is CAISSDRHGNEQFF.

V and J are TRBV5-4 and TRBJ1-6, with D possibly TRBD1 on 6 matching bases. Germline V gene data show CDR1 as SGHNT and CDR2 as YYREEE (reference sequence). The CDR3 totals 16 residues. Trimming removed 4 bases at V and 5 bases at J, with 16 bases between. DNA of the CDR3: TGTGCCAGCAGCGTTGGGAGGGGGACCAATAATTCACCCCTCCACTTT. Translated: CASSVGRGTNNSPLHF.

The chain couples TRBV7-9 to TRBJ1-3, with unresolved D. Germline CDR1 SEHNR, CDR2 FQNEAQ (reference sequence). Between the trimmed V and J ends, which lost 4 bases and 4 bases, there was a span of 11 bases. The CDR3 sequence is 14 residues long. The CDR3 DNA sequence: TGTGCCAGCAGCTCTACTTGGGCCGGAAACACCATATATTTT. Protein: CASSSTWAGNTIYF.

This chain joins TRBV5-1 and TRBJ1-2; 8 bases fit TRBD1. V was clipped by 0 bases and J by 8 bases; unmatched bases: 6. The CDR3 spans 14 residues. Germline lookup yields CDR1 SGHRS and CDR2 YFSETQ. CDR3 sequence: CASSLGQGAGGYTF. The CDR3 DNA sequence: TGCGCCAGCAGCTTGGGGCAGGGGGCCGGGGGCTACACCTTC.

The chain joins TRBV6-5 to TRBJ1-2; D is unclear. CDR1 is MNHEY and CDR2 is SVGAGI in the germline V gene. Deletions cut 3 bases from V and 2 bases from J, with 7 bases between. CDR3 length: 13 residues. CDR3 amino acids: CASSYRENYGYTF. CDR3 coding DNA: TGTGCCAGCAGTTATAGAGAGAACTATGGCTACACCTTC.

The chain uses TRBV20-1 and TRBJ2-3; D is ambiguous. This CDR3 comprises 10 residues. CDR1 and CDR2 from the germline V gene are DFQATT and SNEGSKA (reference sequence). V lost 5 bases to trimming and J lost 5 bases, with 5 bases between them. The CDR3 here is CSASGDTQYF. Here the CDR3 DNA reads TGCAGTGCTTCAGGAGATACGCAGTATTTT.

The gene calls are TRBV11-3 and TRBJ1-1; 7 positions agree with TRBD1. Germline trimming cut 4 bases from V and 1 base from J; bases unmatched to any gene: 3. The germline CDR1 and CDR2 sequences are SGHNT and YENEEA. The CDR3 contains 14 residues. The CDR3 DNA reads TGTGCCAGCAGCTCCCGGACAGGGAACACTGAAGCTTTCTTT. Its translation: CASSSRTGNTEAFF.

The chain uses TRBV15 and TRBJ2-1; the D is unclear. Germline CDR1 LNHNV, CDR2 YYDKDF (reference sequence). V lost 1 base and J 5 bases, leaving 3 bases between the germline ends. The CDR3 consists of 12 residues. The CDR3 DNA reads as TGTGCCACCAGCAGAGTAAACAATGAGCAGTTCTTC. It codes for CATSRVNNEQFF. Full variable domain (missing parts from reference TRBV15 and TRBJ2-1): DAMVIQNPRYQVTQFGKPVTLSCSQTLNHNVMYWYQQKSSQAPKLLFHYYDKDFNNEADTPDNFQSRRPNTSFCFLDIRSPGLGDTAMYLCATSRVNNEQFFGPGTRLTVL.

The V call is TRBV9, the J call TRBJ2-2, with TRBD1 matching over 12 bases. J lost 3 bases, V lost 4 bases, and 10 bases had no gene match. This CDR3 has 18 residues. Germline V gives CDR1 SGDLS, CDR2 YYNGEE. CDR3 sequence reads: CASSPPRDRGRDTGELFF. CDR3 DNA: TGTGCCAGCAGCCCGCCCCGGGACAGGGGGCGCGACACCGGGGAGCTGTTTTTT. The complete variable domain, with remaining parts taken from reference TRBV9 and TRBJ2-2, reads DSGVTQTPKHLITATGQRVTLRCSPRSGDLSVYWYQQSLDQGLQFLIQYYNGEERAKGNILERFSAQQFPDLHSELNLSSLELGDSALYFCASSPPRDRGRDTGELFFGEGSRLTVL.

This sequence joins TRBV2 and TRBJ2-1, with 8 nucleotides matching TRBD2. This CDR3 has 15 residues. Unmatched junction bases numbered 4, after V lost 2 bases and J lost 4 bases. Per germline, CDR1 SNHLY and CDR2 FYNNEI. The CDR3 sequence is CASSESTSGYNEQFF. The CDR3 DNA reads TGTGCCAGCAGTGAAAGTACTAGCGGTTACAATGAGCAGTTCTTC.

This chain links TRBV6-5 with TRBJ1-2; 7 bases are shared with TRBD1. Germline loops: CDR1 MNHEY, CDR2 SVGAGI. Trimming took 6 bases from V and 6 from J; bases not matched to a gene: 7. This CDR3 has 13 residues. CDR3 sequence reads: CASRTDREDGYTF. The CDR3 DNA reads TGTGCCAGCAGGACCGACAGGGAAGATGGCTACACCTTC.

This chain connects TRBV19 to TRBJ2-7; the D call may be TRBD1 or TRBD2 (5 bases each). In germline, CDR1 is LNHDA, CDR2 SQIVND (reference sequence). V shed 4 bases and J shed 12 bases, with 19 bases lying between them. This CDR3 has 13 amino acids. The CDR3 is CASSRTRDAQPYF. In nucleotides, the CDR3 is TGTGCCAGTAGTAGAACCCGGGACGCCCAACCGTACTTC.

This sequence joins TRBV7-3 and TRBJ2-1; 8 nucleotides line up with TRBD2. V lost 5 bases to trimming and J lost 6 bases; unmatched junction nucleotides: 18. The CDR3 length is 18 residues. Germline CDR1 SGHTA, CDR2 FQGTGA. In DNA, the CDR3 is TGTGCCAGCAGCCTTCGGCCTGTCAGCGGGAGTGGGTCCAATGAGCAGTTCTTC. Encoded protein: CASSLRPVSGSGSNEQFF.

The chain uses TRBV11-3 and TRBJ2-3, with D unclear. The CDR3 sequence is 13 residues long. Between the trimmed V and J ends, which lost 3 bases and 3 bases, there was a span of 7 bases. CDR1 and CDR2 (germline): SGHNT, YENEEA. This CDR3 reads CASSFWVTDTQYF. The CDR3 DNA reads TGTGCCAGCAGCTTCTGGGTTACAGATACGCAGTATTTT.

V and J are TRBV10-3 and TRBJ1-2; D remains ambiguous. Germline loops: CDR1 ENHRY, CDR2 SYGVKD. V was shortened by 2 bases and J by 0 bases, with 19 bases between the two germline ends. The CDR3 runs 18 residues. Here the CDR3 reads CAISEGGGRLLANYGYTF. CDR3 nucleotide sequence: TGTGCCATCAGTGAGGGAGGAGGGAGACTCCTAGCTAACTATGGCTACACCTTC.

Only one count was recorded for this clone. This chain joins TRBV7-2 and TRBJ1-5; D is possibly TRBD1 (5 bases). The CDR3 is 14 residues long. Germline CDR1 SGHTA, CDR2 FQGNSA. V lost 4 bases and J 0 bases, leaving 7 bases between the germline ends. In nucleotides, the CDR3 is TGTGCCAGCAGCTGGGGGTATAGCAATCAGCCCCAGCATTTT. It translates to CASSWGYSNQPQHF.

The chain carries TRBV29-1 and TRBJ2-3; TRBD1 aligns across 8 bases. CDR1 is SQVTM, CDR2 ANQGSEA, per germline. V lost 7 bases to trimming and J lost 3 bases; unmatched junction nucleotides: 18. The CDR3 is made up of 17 amino acids. As DNA, the CDR3 is TGCAGCGCAATACGACCCCACAGGGGGAGTAATACAGATACGCAGTATTTT. Translating it yields CSAIRPHRGSNTDTQYF.